The clone carrying this T cell receptor beta chain was seen a single time. Its specificity is unknown. This sample was included in a study of a mutant IDH1 vaccine in newly diagnosed glioma. Using immunoSEQ multiplex PCR, the repertoire was profiled, and TCRdb retains in-frame clones only, with some absent. Here the sample spans tens of thousands of clones, approximately 85% being singletons. Germline CDR1 reads SGHRS; CDR2 reads YFSETQ. Trimming removed 2 bases from V and 2 bases from J; junction bases left unmatched: 4. CDR3 length equals 15 residues. Specified time point: week 23, last vaccination. Every single dose of the vaccine, 300 ug of mutant IDH1 20-mer peptide, came with topical imiquimod.

The chain links TRBV5-1 to TRBJ2-3; the match to TRBD2 covers 8 bases. This clonotype was sampled from a man aged 25 to 40 with glioma. Sequences were derived from PBMCs, sampled from a glioma patient whose treatment included an IDH1 peptide vaccine. CDR3 nucleotides: TGCGCCAGCAGCTTTCGGGGGGGACCCACAGATACGCAGTATTTT. This encodes CASSFRGGPTDTQYF.